Shown below are 30 T cell receptor beta chains from a single sample sequenced in a study of cytomegalovirus exposure and HLA in healthy donors. Assay: immunoSEQ multiplex PCR; the TCRdb copy retains only in-frame clones and omits some. The sample holds 250,000 or so clones, roughly 90% seen once. The sequenced material came from PBMCs. These receptors all come from a man aged 18 to 35 in good health and CMV-seropositive.

The J gene is TRBJ2-3, the V gene TRBV7-3; 9 bases are a match to TRBD1. Per germline, CDR1 SGHTA and CDR2 FQGTGA. The CDR3 totals 16 residues. V was clipped by 6 bases and J by 5 bases; unmatched bases: 12. In nucleotides, the CDR3 is TGTGCCAGCAGTTTTTCACCGGGACAGGGCAGAGATACGCAGTATTTT. Protein product: CASSFSPGQGRDTQYF.

The CDR3, as DNA: TGCGCCAGCAGCTTAAACCCAGGGGAAAAACTGTTTTTT. Translation: CASSLNPGEKLFF. The V and J genes are TRBV5-1 and TRBJ1-4, with D maybe TRBD1 (5 bases). The CDR3 runs to 13 residues. Germline CDR1 is SGHRS and CDR2 is YFSETQ. Trimming pared 2 bases from V and 8 bases from J, leaving 10 bases between.

The V call is TRBV2, the J call TRBJ1-2; 7 bases agree with TRBD1. V shed 4 bases and J 5 bases; nucleotides not matched to a gene: 4. The CDR3 contains 13 residues. CDR1 SNHLY and CDR2 FYNNEI come from the germline V gene. This chain's CDR3 is CASSGDSSYGYTF. CDR3 DNA sequence: TGTGCCAGCAGTGGGGACAGTTCATATGGCTACACCTTC.

The V gene is TRBV6-1, the J gene TRBJ1-2, with D perhaps matching TRBD1 (6 bases). The germline CDR1 and CDR2 sequences are MNHNS and SASEGT. The CDR3 loop spans 16 amino acids. The germline V and J ends were trimmed by 3 bases and 4 bases, with 18 bases remaining between them. The CDR3: CASSEAIGGLIYGYTF. The CDR3 DNA reads as TGTGCCAGCAGTGAGGCGATCGGGGGGCTCATCTATGGCTACACCTTC.

This clone was detected once. V usage is TRBV6-7 and J usage is TRBJ1-3, with 8 bases that match TRBD1. TRBV6-7 is known as an ORF, though its function is uncertain. The CDR3 has 14 amino acids. V gave up 5 bases and J gave up 4 bases; unmatched junction bases: 4. DNA of the CDR3: TGTGCCAGCAGTCAGGGGGCGCGGGGAAACACCATATATTTT. It specifies CASSQGARGNTIYF.

Here the CDR3 reads CASNPTGHGDEQFF. CDR3 nucleotide sequence: TGTGCCAGCAACCCGACAGGGCATGGGGATGAGCAGTTCTTC. V and J are TRBV6-5 and TRBJ2-1; 7 nucleotides match TRBD1. V was clipped by 7 bases and J by 8 bases; unmatched bases: 11. The V gene's germline CDR1 is MNHEY and CDR2 SVGAGI. The CDR3 contains 14 residues.

This clone was detected many times. V usage is TRBV2 and J usage is TRBJ2-7, with TRBD2 matching over 8 bases. Germline V CDR1 and CDR2: SNHLY, FYNNEI. The CDR3 extends over 17 amino acids. V shed 8 bases, J shed 2 bases, and the junction held 17 bases outside the gene matches. The CDR3 DNA reads TGTGCCAGCCGTATCAATCGCGGGACTAGTCCCCCCTACGAGCAGTACTTC. It translates to CASRINRGTSPPYEQYF.

This clone was counted a single time. The CDR3 spells CASSFIGGTQYF. DNA for the CDR3: TGTGCCAGCAGCTTTATAGGGGGGACCCAGTACTTC. This chain connects TRBV27 to TRBJ2-5, with D possibly TRBD1 on 6 matching bases. The CDR3 spans 12 residues. Germline V lookup: CDR1 MNHEY, CDR2 SMNVEV (reference sequence). Trimming shortened V by 6 bases and J by 7 bases, and 12 bases separated the two germline ends.

The V and J genes are TRBV7-9 and TRBJ2-7; D not certain. V gave up 5 bases and J gave up 2 bases, with 10 bases separating them. This CDR3 is built from 13 residues. Germline CDR1 is SEHNR and CDR2 is FQNEAQ (reference sequence). DNA of the CDR3: TGTGCCAGCAGCCCCACGCCGACCTACGAGCAGTACTTC. Its translation: CASSPTPTYEQYF.

The chain has TRBV5-1 and TRBJ2-1; TRBD2 matches 8 bases. CDR1 and CDR2 (germline): SGHRS, YFSETQ. The CDR3 contains 16 residues. Trimming at V came to 4 bases and at J to 9 bases, leaving 15 bases not matched to a gene. CDR3 sequence reads: CASSHASGSAGGEQFF. The CDR3, as DNA: TGCGCCAGCAGCCATGCCTCCGGGTCTGCGGGGGGTGAGCAGTTCTTC. Looking up the rest from reference TRBV5-1 and TRBJ2-1 gives the full variable domain: KAGVTQTPRYLIKTRGQQVTLSCSPISGHRSVSWYQQTPGQGLQFLFEYFSETQRNKGNFPGRFSGRQFSNSRSEMNVSTLELGDSALYLCASSHASGSAGGEQFFGPGTRLTVL.

The V call is TRBV6-1, the J call TRBJ1-1; D may be TRBD1 (6 bases). Trimming pared 9 bases from V and 0 bases from J, leaving 17 bases between. The CDR3 is made up of 15 amino acids. The germline V gene has CDR1 MNHNS and CDR2 SASEGT. CDR3 sequence reads: CASSRQATLNTEAFF. Written as DNA, the CDR3 is TGTGCCAGTTCTCGACAGGCTACTTTGAACACTGAAGCTTTCTTT.

The rearrangement joins TRBV2 to TRBJ2-5; the D call may be TRBD1 or TRBD2 (5 bases each). The CDR3 is 17 residues long. V was shortened by 3 bases and J by 1 base, with 18 bases between the two germline ends. CDR1 and CDR2 from the germline V gene are SNHLY and FYNNEI. In DNA, the CDR3 is TGTGCCAGCAGTGAGAGCACCGGGACGGCTATCCAAGAGACCCAGTACTTC. Protein sequence: CASSESTGTAIQETQYF.

This clone was picked up one time. V is TRBV30 and J is TRBJ2-3; D is undetermined. Trimming pared 7 bases from V and 6 bases from J, leaving 11 bases between. Germline CDR1 reads GTSNPN; CDR2 reads SVGIG (reference sequence). This CDR3 contains 11 residues. CDR3 sequence reads: CASSPRDTQYF. The CDR3 DNA reads as TGTGCCTCCAGCCCACGGGATACGCAGTATTTT.

The genes are TRBV29-1 and TRBJ2-1, with 7 bases that match TRBD2. Germline V gene lookup returns CDR1 SQVTM and CDR2 ANQGSEA. The CDR3 extends over 18 amino acids. Trimming took 4 bases from V and 0 from J; bases not matched to a gene: 15. CDR3 in DNA: TGCAGCGTTGCGACGAGGCTAGCGGCCTTCAACTCCTACAATGAGCAGTTCTTC. Translation: CSVATRLAAFNSYNEQFF.

This clone was counted once. V is TRBV19 and J is TRBJ2-2, with 8 bases identical to TRBD2. The CDR3 length is 16 residues. Germline lookup yields CDR1 LNHDA and CDR2 SQIVND (reference sequence). Trimming cost V 3 bases and J 1 base; bases outside gene matches: 4. CDR3 nucleotide sequence: TGTGCCAGTAGTATGAAGCTAGCGGGGAACACCGGGGAGCTGTTTTTT. As protein: CASSMKLAGNTGELFF.

This chain joins TRBV18 and TRBJ2-1; 8 bases match TRBD1. Per germline, CDR1 KGHSH and CDR2 LQKENI. J gave up 10 bases and V 3 bases, and 11 bases lay outside the gene matches. The CDR3 is 15 amino acids. CDR3 coding DNA: TGTGCCAGCTCACCTAAGACAGGGGTCCCATGGGAGCAGTTCTTC. This translates into CASSPKTGVPWEQFF.

The chain joins TRBV11-2 to TRBJ1-3; D not certain. Germline loops: CDR1 SGHAT, CDR2 FQNNGV. The CDR3 is 14 residues long. V was cut by 5 bases and J by 3 bases, with 11 bases left in between. CDR3 protein: CASSPGIGGNTIYF. The CDR3, as DNA: TGTGCCAGCAGCCCGGGGATCGGTGGAAACACCATATATTTT.

This clone came up once. The same CDR3 can be traced to other DNA sequences in this sample. The chain carries TRBV5-1 and TRBJ2-2, with D uncertain. V lost 0 bases, J lost 2 bases, and 8 bases lay in between. CDR1 SGHRS and CDR2 YFSETQ come from the germline V gene. The CDR3 totals 15 residues. CDR3 residues: CASSLVGKNTGELFF. The CDR3 coding sequence is TGCGCCAGCAGCTTGGTCGGCAAAAACACCGGGGAGCTGTTTTTT.

This clone was seen only once. The chain carries TRBV9 and TRBJ2-1; no definite D call. The V and J ends lost 0 bases and 6 bases respectively, with 7 bases between them. CDR1 and CDR2 from the germline V gene are SGDLS and YYNGEE. The CDR3 has 13 residues. The DNA of the CDR3 is TGTGCCAGCAGCGTAGGGACCAGCAATGAGCAGTTCTTC. Encoded protein: CASSVGTSNEQFF.

The rearrangement links TRBV6-1 to TRBJ1-5, with D perhaps TRBD1 (6 bases). The CDR3 is made up of 14 amino acids. Trimming took off 6 bases at V and 7 bases at J, with 16 bases between the two ends. Germline V gene data show CDR1 as MNHNS and CDR2 as SASEGT. The CDR3 DNA follows: TGTGCCAGCAGAAACACACAGGGCCGGCAGCCCCAGCATTTT. Protein: CASRNTQGRQPQHF.

CDR3: CASSLWGGETQYF. CDR3 in DNA: TGTGCCAGCAGCTTATGGGGGGGAGAGACCCAGTACTTC. The chain links TRBV7-6 to TRBJ2-5; the match to TRBD2 covers 7 bases. Germline loops: CDR1 SGHVS, CDR2 FNYEAQ. The J segment lost 4 bases and the V segment lost 2 bases, leaving 1 base of the junction unmatched. This CDR3 has 13 amino acids.

This rearrangement joins TRBV7-2 to TRBJ2-5; a possible D gene is TRBD2 (5 bases). The CDR3 has 11 amino acids. Germline V CDR1 and CDR2: SGHTA, FQGNSA. Deletions cut 5 bases from V and 9 bases from J, with 10 bases between. The CDR3 loop is CASSPDWPQYF. DNA of the CDR3: TGTGCCAGCAGCCCGGACTGGCCCCAGTACTTC.

This chain uses TRBV6-6 with TRBJ2-7; 8 nucleotides match TRBD1. The CDR3 totals 13 residues. CDR1 is MNHNY, CDR2 SVGAGI, per germline (reference sequence). V lost 6 bases to trimming and J lost 7 bases; unmatched junction nucleotides: 8. For the CDR3, the DNA is TGTGCCAGCAGCGGACAGGGAGTTAGGGAGCAGTACTTC. It is translated as CASSGQGVREQYF.

The chain uses TRBV2 and TRBJ1-4; 8 positions agree with TRBD1. Germline CDR1 and CDR2: SNHLY and FYNNEI. V was clipped by 6 bases and J by 6 bases; unmatched bases: 9. The CDR3 runs to 15 residues. CDR3 sequence (DNA): TGTGCCAGCAGCGGACAGGGAGGGAGAGATGAAAAACTGTTTTTT. It codes for CASSGQGGRDEKLFF. The full variable domain, in which reference TRBV2 and TRBJ1-4 provide the parts outside the CDR3, is EPEVTQTPSHQVTQMGQEVILRCVPISNHLYFYWYRQILGQKVEFLVSFYNNEISEKSEIFDDQFSVERPDGSNFTLKIRSTKLEDSAMYFCASSGQGGRDEKLFFGSGTQLSVL.

This rearrangement joins TRBV13 to TRBJ1-2; D might be TRBD1 (6 bases). V lost 4 bases, J lost 8 bases, and 11 bases lay in between. Germline CDR1 and CDR2: PRHDT and FYEKMQ (reference sequence). This CDR3 comprises 12 residues. CDR3 region: CASSSQGQGYTF. The DNA of the CDR3 is TGTGCCAGCAGCTCGCAGGGGCAGGGCTACACCTTC.

The chain uses TRBV27 and TRBJ2-1; 7 bases agree with TRBD2. Germline CDR1 reads MNHEY; CDR2 reads SMNVEV (reference sequence). The CDR3 is 16 residues long. J was trimmed by 0 bases and V by 5 bases; bases with no gene match: 7. The CDR3 coding sequence is TGTGCCAGCAGTCAGGAGCGGGGCTACTCCTACAATGAGCAGTTCTTC. Its translation: CASSQERGYSYNEQFF.

V and J are TRBV29-1 and TRBJ1-1; 7 bases map to TRBD1. The CDR3 loop spans 11 amino acids. Germline V gene data show CDR1 as SQVTM and CDR2 as ANQGSEA. V lost 7 bases to trimming and J lost 8 bases; unmatched junction nucleotides: 7. The CDR3 bases are TGCAGCGCAGTACAGGGGACCGAAGCTTTCTTT. Amino acid sequence: CSAVQGTEAFF.

This clone came up once. CDR3 sequence reads: CASSDQGAYGYTF. For the CDR3, the DNA is TGTGCCAGCAGTGATCAGGGGGCCTATGGCTACACCTTC. The chain combines TRBV2 with TRBJ1-2; 8 nucleotides line up with TRBD1. The trim removed 3 bases at V and 4 bases at J, leaving 1 base unmatched. The CDR3 length is 13 residues. Germline V lookup: CDR1 SNHLY, CDR2 FYNNEI. Supplemented by reference TRBV2 and TRBJ1-2, the full variable domain reads EPEVTQTPSHQVTQMGQEVILRCVPISNHLYFYWYRQILGQKVEFLVSFYNNEISEKSEIFDDQFSVERPDGSNFTLKIRSTKLEDSAMYFCASSDQGAYGYTFGSGTRLTVV.

This clone was seen once. The rearrangement joins TRBV5-4 to TRBJ1-2, with D perhaps matching TRBD1 (6 bases). Germline V lookup: CDR1 SGHNT, CDR2 YYREEE (reference sequence). This CDR3 region has 13 residues. V was pared by 4 bases and J by 2 bases, with 9 bases between. CDR3 sequence reads: CASSLDRNYGYTF. In nucleotides, the CDR3 is TGTGCCAGCAGCCTGGACAGAAACTATGGCTACACCTTC. Combining the CDR3 with reference TRBV5-4 and TRBJ1-2 gives the whole variable domain ETGVTQSPTHLIKTRGQQVTLRCSSQSGHNTVSWYQQALGQGPQFIFQYYREEENGRGNFPPRFSGLQFPNYSSELNVNALELDDSALYLCASSLDRNYGYTFGSGTRLTVV.

The chain has TRBV5-1 and TRBJ1-4; D is perhaps TRBD1 (6 bases). The germline gives CDR1 SGHRS, CDR2 YFSETQ. The CDR3 is 13 amino acids. V dropped 0 bases and J dropped 8 bases, with 8 bases sitting between them. DNA of the CDR3: TGCGCCAGCAGCTTGGCTCAGGGGGAAAAACTGTTTTTT. Protein sequence: CASSLAQGEKLFF.